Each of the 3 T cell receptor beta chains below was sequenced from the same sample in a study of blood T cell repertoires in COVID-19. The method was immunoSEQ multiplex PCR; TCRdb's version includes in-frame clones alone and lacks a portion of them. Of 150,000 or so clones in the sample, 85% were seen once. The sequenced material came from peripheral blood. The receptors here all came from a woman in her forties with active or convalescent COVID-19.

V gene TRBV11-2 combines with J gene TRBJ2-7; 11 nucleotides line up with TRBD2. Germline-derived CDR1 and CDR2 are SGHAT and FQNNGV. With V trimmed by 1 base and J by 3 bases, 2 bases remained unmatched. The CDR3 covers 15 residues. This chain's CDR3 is CASSLVAGGIYEQYF. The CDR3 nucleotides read TGTGCCAGCAGCTTAGTAGCGGGGGGGATCTACGAGCAGTACTTC.

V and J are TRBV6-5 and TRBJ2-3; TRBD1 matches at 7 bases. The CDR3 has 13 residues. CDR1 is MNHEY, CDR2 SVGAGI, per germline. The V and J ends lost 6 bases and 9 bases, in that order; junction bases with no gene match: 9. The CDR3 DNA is TGTGCCAGCAGACGAGACAGGGTTGGGACGCAGTATTTT. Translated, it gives CASRRDRVGTQYF.

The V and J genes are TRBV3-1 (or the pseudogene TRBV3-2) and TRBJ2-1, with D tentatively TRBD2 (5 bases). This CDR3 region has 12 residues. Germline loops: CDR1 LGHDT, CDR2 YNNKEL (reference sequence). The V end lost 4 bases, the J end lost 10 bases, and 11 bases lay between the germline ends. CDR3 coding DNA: TGTGCCAGCAGCCGGGAGACCCGGGAGCAGTTCTTC. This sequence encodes CASSRETREQFF.